This T cell receptor (beta chain) is from a study of patients with pleural tuberculosis (dated by TCRdb to between 2014 and 2016). This clonotype was counted ten times or more. Its cognate antigen has yet to be identified. No much larger clone exists at a distance of one base, and base qualities are not known. These reads were obtained on an Illumina Genome Analyzer IIx. In-frame beta chains were kept once TCRdb had trimmed the public reads at Q25 with fastp and called clones with MiXCR. Identical CDR3 proteins give one entry, which carries the most common genes and DNA. The sample contains 25,000 to 30,000 distinct CDR3 sequences, about 18% of them found a single time. The top ten constitute 3.5% of the sample. The CDR3 contains 14 residues, cysteine and phenylalanine counted. Solely the CDR3 DNA is kept, with 42 bases framed from the first base. Trimming at the junction amounts to 0 bases on V and 1 base on J, and the germline ends lie 7 bases apart. The CDR1 and CDR2 encoded by the germline V gene are MGHRA and YSYEKL.

The clonotype originates from a human donor with pleural tuberculosis. Recombination joined TRBV4-1 with TRBJ2-7; TRBD2 might be the D gene, on 6 matching bases. The specimen was peripheral blood. The nucleotides are TGCGCCAGCAGCCAAGAGGGGGGTTCCTACGAGCAGTACTTC. Translated, this is CASSQEGGSYEQYF.